This T cell receptor (beta chain) was profiled in a study of cytomegalovirus exposure and HLA in healthy donors. Findings and limits, study-wide: That first-cohort TCR clusters tended to co-occur in the 120 or so validation repertoires was found in a later analysis. In vitro work confirmed that a few CMV-associated chains recognize CMV antigens.

With respect to this clone: The antigen is not known.

TCRdb keeps only in-frame clones here, not all; method: immunoSEQ multiplex PCR. The sample records 110,000 or so clones, approximately 86% being singletons. Germline V gene sequence: CDR1 SGDLS, CDR2 YYNGEE. CDR3 length: 14 amino acids. V was pared by 1 base and J by 5 bases, with 6 bases of the junction left unmatched. Sequenced material: PBMCs. This rearrangement joins TRBV9 to TRBJ2-7, with 7 bases lining up with TRBD1. The clonotype comes from a man aged 18 to 29 in good health and CMV-seropositive. The CDR3 DNA reads TGTGCCAGCAGCGTAACGGGACAGCTGGACGAGCAGTACTTC. This gives the protein CASSVTGQLDEQYF. The variable domain in full, completed from reference TRBV9 and TRBJ2-7, reads DSGVTQTPKHLITATGQRVTLRCSPRSGDLSVYWYQQSLDQGLQFLIQYYNGEERAKGNILERFSAQQFPDLHSELNLSSLELGDSALYFCASSVTGQLDEQYFGPGTRLTVT.